This is a list of T cell receptor beta chains from one sample in a study of blood T cell repertoires in COVID-19. This table comes from immunoSEQ multiplex PCR, and its TCRdb copy is limited to in-frame clones, with some not included. The sample holds fewer than 300,000 clones, roughly 90% seen once. Sequenced sample: PBMCs or T cells enriched from blood (not recorded which). All receptors come from a woman in her forties with acute COVID-19. Both conserved end residues are part of each CDR3. The order of the fields is J gene, D gene, clone size, V gene, CDR3 protein, CDR3 DNA. A D gene is named only where the DNA matches it firmly. The size field is filled for only some rows; it gives once, few, many or a size class.

TRBJ1-6 . . TRBV6-2/TRBV6-3 CASSPAGGGGRSPLHF TGTGCCAGCAGCCCCGCCGGCGGGGGTGGTCGTTCACCCCTCCACTTT
TRBJ2-1 . . TRBV24-1 CATSYVGGNEQFF TGTGCCACCAGTTATGTCGGGGGAAATGAGCAGTTCTTC
TRBJ2-5 TRBD2 . TRBV2 CASSELAGGLQETQYF TGTGCCAGCAGTGAGTTAGCGGGGGGACTACAAGAGACCCAGTACTTC
TRBJ1-4 TRBD1 . TRBV19 CAAGGVAEKLFF TGTGCCGCAGGGGGCGTTGCCGAAAAACTGTTTTTT
TRBJ2-3 . . TRBV12-3/TRBV12-4 CASRRTPRDTQYF TGTGCCAGCAGACGAACCCCTAGGGATACGCAGTATTTT
TRBJ1-5 . . TRBV7-3 CASSPRGGQPQHF TGTGCCAGCAGCCCTCGAGGTGGACAGCCCCAGCATTTT
TRBJ2-5 . . TRBV6-1 CASSEGRVETQYF TGTGCCAGCAGTGAAGGCAGGGTTGAGACCCAGTACTTC
TRBJ1-5 TRBD1 . TRBV7-9 CASSLGGQGGPQHF TGTGCCAGCAGCTTAGGAGGACAGGGTGGGCCCCAGCATTTT
TRBJ2-5 . . TRBV3-1/TRBV3-2 CASSQDGETQYF TGTGCCAGCAGCCAAGACGGGGAGACCCAGTACTTC
TRBJ2-1 . . TRBV12-1 CASVLVDNEQFF TGTGCCAGCGTATTAGTCGACAATGAGCAGTTCTTC
TRBJ1-1 TRBD1 . TRBV7-2 CASSLDRGVPEAFF TGTGCCAGCAGCTTAGACAGGGGGGTCCCTGAAGCTTTCTTT
TRBJ2-1 . . TRBV18 CASSALDTGSDYNEQFF TGTGCCAGCTCAGCCCTCGACACAGGGTCGGACTACAATGAGCAGTTCTTC
TRBJ2-3 . . TRBV7-9 CASRLTATSTDTQYF TGTGCCAGCAGACTTACAGCTACTAGCACAGATACGCAGTATTTT
TRBJ1-2 TRBD1 . TRBV2 CASSLQGPGRGYTF TGTGCCAGCAGCCTACAGGGGCCGGGTCGAGGCTACACCTTC
TRBJ2-7 . . TRBV19 CASSILGQREQYF TGTGCCAGTAGTATCCTAGGCCAACGGGAGCAGTACTTC
TRBJ2-7 TRBD2 few TRBV7-9 CASSSSGAYEQYF TGTGCCAGCAGCTCTAGCGGGGCCTACGAGCAGTACTTC
TRBJ1-3 . . TRBV7-2 CASSLGSGISGNTIYF TGTGCCAGCAGCCTGGGGTCAGGGATCTCTGGAAACACCATATATTTT
TRBJ2-7 TRBD2 . TRBV28 CASSYSSKRGSYEQYF TGTGCCAGCAGTTACTCCTCGAAGCGGGGCTCCTACGAGCAGTACTTC
TRBJ1-2 . . TRBV5-4 CASSGRQDNYGYTF TGTGCCAGCAGTGGGAGGCAGGATAACTATGGCTACACCTTC
TRBJ2-7 TRBD1 . TRBV20-1 CSASEAGGANEQYF TGCAGTGCTAGTGAGGCAGGGGGCGCGAACGAGCAGTACTTC
TRBJ2-3 . . TRBV11-3 CASSQNTDTQYF TGTGCCAGCAGTCAAAACACAGATACGCAGTATTTT
TRBJ2-3 . . TRBV30 CAWSGRSADTQYF TGTGCCTGGAGCGGGAGAAGTGCAGATACGCAGTATTTT
TRBJ2-7 . . TRBV28 CASSLGFRGYEQYF TGTGCCAGCAGTTTAGGGTTTAGGGGCTACGAGCAGTACTTC
TRBJ2-7 TRBD2 . TRBV20-1 CSASSSGWGTYEQYF TGCAGTGCTAGTTCTAGCGGGTGGGGAACCTACGAGCAGTACTTC
TRBJ1-1 . once TRBV28 CASSLRGLVTEAFF TGTGCCAGCAGTTTGCGGGGCTTAGTCACTGAAGCTTTCTTT
TRBJ2-3 . . TRBV14 CASRPGSTDTQYF TGTGCCAGCAGACCGGGGAGCACAGATACGCAGTATTTT
TRBJ2-7 . . TRBV30 CAWSFAGARYEQYF TGTGCCTGGAGTTTTGCGGGCGCGCGATACGAGCAGTACTTC
TRBJ2-3 . . TRBV7-3 CASGAGLSTDTQYF TGTGCCAGCGGAGCGGGTTTAAGCACAGATACGCAGTATTTT
TRBJ2-6 . . TRBV13 CASSWPLGANVLTF TGTGCCAGCAGTTGGCCTCTGGGGGCCAACGTCCTGACTTTC
TRBJ2-1 TRBD2 . TRBV5-1 CASSQLAGGPNNEQFF TGCGCCAGCAGCCAACTAGCGGGAGGGCCTAATAATGAGCAGTTCTTC
TRBJ1-5 . . TRBV2 CASRGDSQPQHF TGTGCCAGCAGGGGAGACTCTCAGCCCCAGCATTTT
TRBJ1-4 . . TRBV19 CASRPGAEWNEKLFF TGTGCCAGTAGGCCAGGGGCTGAGTGGAATGAAAAACTGTTTTTT
TRBJ1-1 . . TRBV25-1 CASRGRKNTEAFF TGTGCCAGCAGGGGCCGGAAGAACACTGAAGCTTTCTTT
TRBJ1-2 . . TRBV5-8 CASSLSADTFYYGYTF TGTGCCAGCAGCTTGAGCGCGGACACATTCTACTATGGCTACACCTTC
TRBJ2-7 . . TRBV7-2 CASSIGLEQYF TGTGCCAGCAGCATCGGACTCGAGCAGTACTTC
TRBJ2-1 . . TRBV18 CASSPPSGNEQFF TGTGCCAGCTCACCACCGTCCGGGAATGAGCAGTTCTTC
TRBJ1-2 . . TRBV12-3/TRBV12-4 CASSPGEGGYTF TGTGCCAGCAGTCCAGGGGAGGGAGGCTACACCTTC
TRBJ2-1 . . TRBV7-2 CASSPKGRPGGIQGNEQFF TGTGCCAGCAGCCCCAAGGGGAGGCCAGGGGGTATACAAGGCAATGAGCAGTTCTTC
TRBJ2-7 . . TRBV27 CASSLSQEGYEQYF TGTGCCAGCAGTTTATCGCAGGAAGGCTACGAGCAGTACTTC
TRBJ1-1 . . TRBV16 CASSRSAGDTEAFF TGTGCCAGCAGCCGTTCCGCGGGGGACACTGAAGCTTTCTTT
TRBJ2-1 TRBD1 . TRBV29-1 CSARQGAVNEQFF TGCAGCGCGAGACAGGGGGCGGTCAATGAGCAGTTCTTC
TRBJ1-3 TRBD1 . TRBV2 CASSELGTGVTGNTIYF TGTGCCAGCAGTGAACTCGGGACAGGGGTAACTGGAAACACCATATATTTT